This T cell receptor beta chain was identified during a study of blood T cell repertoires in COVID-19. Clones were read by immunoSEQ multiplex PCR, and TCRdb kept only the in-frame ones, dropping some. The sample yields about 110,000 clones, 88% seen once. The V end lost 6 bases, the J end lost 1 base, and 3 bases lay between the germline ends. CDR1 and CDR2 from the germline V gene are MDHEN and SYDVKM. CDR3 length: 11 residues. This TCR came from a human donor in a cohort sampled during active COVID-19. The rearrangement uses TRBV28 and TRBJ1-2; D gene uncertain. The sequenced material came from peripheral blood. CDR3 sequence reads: CASSINYGYTF. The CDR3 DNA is TGTGCCAGCAGCATTAACTATGGCTACACCTTC.